Below are 23 T cell receptor beta chains sequenced from a single sample in a study of T-cell reconstitution after alpha-beta-depleted transplantation in children. Unique molecular identifiers tagged the TCRbeta library. Each CDR3 protein gets one entry after TCRdb re-called the PCR reads with MiXCR. This sample has more than 150,000 distinct CDR3 sequences; approximately 7% occur once, and the top ten carry 3% to 3.5%. This specimen consisted of PBMCs from the stem cell graft donor, obtained from the stem cell graft. The source is a human donor who donated a stem cell graft to a child with Wiskott-Aldrich syndrome.

This clonotype came up many times. The chain has TRBV5-6 and TRBJ2-7; TRBD1 matches at 10 bases. The CDR3 length is 13 residues. Germline loops: CDR1 SGHDT, CDR2 YYEEEE. The V gene end was trimmed by 6 bases and the J gene end by 2 bases; junction bases not matched to a gene: 2. This CDR3 reads CASTGQGAYEQYF. The CDR3 DNA follows: TGTGCCAGCACTGGACAGGGGGCCTACGAGCAGTACTTC.

This clonotype has ten or more counts. CDR3 amino acids: CAISDRSTDTQYF. CDR3 nucleotides: TGTGCCATCAGTGATAGGAGCACAGATACGCAGTATTTT. The chain joins TRBV10-3 to TRBJ2-3; D ambiguous. The V and J ends lost 3 bases and 0 bases respectively, with 4 bases between them. The CDR3 runs to 13 residues. Germline V lookup: CDR1 ENHRY, CDR2 SYGVKD.

In its sample, this clonotype was seen many times. The CDR3 region has the DNA TGCAGTGCTACTTTCCTAGCGGGAGCCTACAATGAGCAGTTCTTC. It yields the protein CSATFLAGAYNEQFF. The V call is TRBV20-1, the J call TRBJ2-1; 10 nucleotides agree with TRBD2. This CDR3 spans 15 amino acids. Looked up from germline, CDR1 is DFQATT and CDR2 is SNEGSKA (reference sequence). Unmatched junction bases numbered 5, after V lost 4 bases and J lost 2 bases.

The table lists this clonotype with many counts. V gene TRBV20-1 combines with J gene TRBJ1-1; D is unresolved. The CDR3 covers 11 residues. CDR1 is DFQATT and CDR2 is SNEGSKA in the germline V gene (reference sequence). V lost 0 bases, J lost 12 bases, and 11 bases lay in between. The CDR3 spells CSARETPGTFF. The CDR3 region has the DNA TGCAGTGCTAGAGAGACCCCCGGGACTTTCTTT.

This clonotype appeared many times. The rearrangement joins TRBV20-1 to TRBJ1-4; D is perhaps TRBD1 (5 bases). The CDR3 runs to 13 residues. CDR1 and CDR2 from the germline V gene are DFQATT and SNEGSKA (reference sequence). The V gene lost 6 bases and the J gene lost 6 bases, with 14 bases spanning the gap. The CDR3 protein is CSASGDGYEKLFF. The CDR3 coding sequence is TGCAGTGCCAGTGGGGACGGCTATGAAAAACTGTTTTTT.

On this clonotype: This clone may be a read error of a much larger clone one base away. The chain recombines TRBV20-1 with TRBJ1-2; D ambiguous. V lost 7 bases, J lost 6 bases, and 18 bases lay in between. The germline V gene has CDR1 DFQATT and CDR2 SNEGSKA (reference sequence). The length of the CDR3 is 13 residues. CDR3 region: CSVGLPSGNGYTF. Here the CDR3 DNA reads TGCAGTGTCGGACTCCCATCTGGTAATGGCTACACCTTC.

This clonotype has at least ten counts. The V and J genes are TRBV12-3 or TRBV12-4 and TRBJ1-4, with D perhaps TRBD1 (5 bases). There are 17 residues in the CDR3. V lost 4 bases to trimming and J lost 2 bases, with 17 bases between them. CDR3 DNA: TGTGCCAGCAGTTGGGACTCTCTAAGGGGCACTAATGAAAAACTGTTTTTT. As protein: CASSWDSLRGTNEKLFF.

This clonotype was counted ten times or more. The rearrangement uses TRBV10-3 and TRBJ2-1; D unresolved. The V end lost 0 bases, the J end lost 4 bases, and 7 bases lay between the germline ends. This CDR3 region has 14 residues. The germline V gene encodes CDR1 ENHRY and CDR2 SYGVKD. The CDR3 loop is CAISESQYYNEQFF. In nucleotides, the CDR3 is TGTGCCATCAGTGAGTCCCAGTATTACAATGAGCAGTTCTTC.

This clonotype was detected many times. The chain couples TRBV12-3 or TRBV12-4 to TRBJ1-2; no clear D. There are 13 residues in the CDR3. Between the trimmed V and J ends, which lost 2 bases and 3 bases, there was a span of 7 bases. The CDR3: CASSLLGDYGYTF. For the CDR3, the DNA is TGTGCCAGCAGTTTATTAGGTGACTATGGCTACACCTTC.

This clonotype was detected ten times or more. The genes are TRBV5-1 and TRBJ1-5; a weak D match, TRBD1 (6 bases). The CDR3 is 15 residues long. Germline V gene sequence: CDR1 SGHRS, CDR2 YFSETQ. The V end was cut by 0 bases, the J end by 5 bases, with 12 bases between. The CDR3 nucleotides are TGCGCCAGCAGCTTGGTACCAGGGGATCATCAGCCCCAGCATTTT. Its protein is CASSLVPGDHQPQHF.

This clonotype was counted many times. The V call is TRBV5-8, the J call TRBJ1-5; D unclear. The CDR3 extends over 17 amino acids. CDR1 SGHTS and CDR2 YDEGEE come from the germline V gene. Trimming removed 0 bases from V and 1 base from J, with 14 bases in between. CDR3 sequence (DNA): TGTGCCAGCAGCTTGGTCACACCCCGAGGGAGCAATCAGCCCCAGCATTTT. Its protein product is CASSLVTPRGSNQPQHF.

This chain connects TRBV9 to TRBJ1-1, with D possibly matching TRBD1 (6 bases). The CDR3 consists of 13 residues. V was clipped by 3 bases and J by 6 bases, with 12 bases between them. From germline, CDR1 is SGDLS and CDR2 YYNGEE. CDR3 sequence (DNA): TGTGCCAGCAGCGGCTCTGAGGGGGCTGAAGCTTTCTTT. It yields the protein CASSGSEGAEAFF. Supplemented by reference TRBV9 and TRBJ1-1, the full variable domain reads DSGVTQTPKHLITATGQRVTLRCSPRSGDLSVYWYQQSLDQGLQFLIQYYNGEERAKGNILERFSAQQFPDLHSELNLSSLELGDSALYFCASSGSEGAEAFFGQGTRLTVV.

On this clonotype itself: A read error is possible here, since a much larger clone lies one base away. V usage is TRBV5-1 and J usage is TRBJ2-3; the match to TRBD1 covers 8 bases. Germline assignment: CDR1 SGHRS and CDR2 YFSETQ. The length of the CDR3 is 16 residues. CDR3 DNA sequence: TGCGCCAGCAGCGGGCGGGGACAGGCCGCGGCAGAGACGCAGTATTTT. It codes for CASSGRGQAAAETQYF.

This clonotype was picked up many times. The genes are TRBV18 and TRBJ2-3; 13 nucleotides line up with TRBD2. With 3 bases clipped from V and 7 bases from J, the junction kept 7 bases outside the gene matches. The CDR3 is 16 amino acids. Germline lookup yields CDR1 KGHSH and CDR2 LQKENI. The CDR3 region has the DNA TGTGCCAGCTCACCGCCGGGACTAGCGGGACCACATACGCAGTATTTT. Amino acid sequence: CASSPPGLAGPHTQYF.

This clonotype was counted at least ten times. The chain recombines TRBV6-5 with TRBJ2-1; no reliable D call. Trimming removed 0 bases from V and 9 bases from J, with 9 bases in between. There are 13 residues in the CDR3. The germline V gene encodes CDR1 MNHEY and CDR2 SVGAGI. The CDR3 reads CASSYSGYGEQFF. CDR3 in DNA: TGTGCCAGCAGTTACTCGGGGTACGGTGAGCAGTTCTTC.

There are many counts of this clonotype. This chain joins TRBV25-1 and TRBJ2-7; D call uncertain. CDR3 size: 14 residues. Germline V gene sequence: CDR1 MGHDK, CDR2 SYGVNS. V gave up 1 base and J gave up 0 bases, with 7 bases separating them. The CDR3 protein is CASSESTLSYEQYF. Written as DNA, the CDR3 is TGTGCCAGCAGTGAATCGACGCTCTCCTACGAGCAGTACTTC.

This clonotype was observed many times. The chain joins TRBV7-9 to TRBJ1-1; TRBD1 matches at 8 bases. The J segment lost 4 bases and the V segment lost 4 bases, leaving 5 bases of the junction unmatched. Germline CDR1 SEHNR, CDR2 FQNEAQ (reference sequence). The CDR3 loop spans 14 amino acids. The CDR3: CASSSGQGRTEAFF. CDR3 sequence (DNA): TGTGCCAGCAGCTCCGGACAGGGCCGCACTGAAGCTTTCTTT.

This clonotype showed up just a few times. The V call is TRBV7-6, the J call TRBJ2-1; 8 bases fit TRBD1. The CDR3 sequence is 17 residues long. The trim removed 1 base at V and 6 bases at J, leaving 11 bases unmatched. Germline CDR1 is SGHVS and CDR2 is FNYEAQ. The CDR3 spells CASSLGVKGQVGNEQFF. The CDR3 DNA follows: TGTGCCAGCAGCTTAGGGGTAAAGGGACAGGTAGGCAATGAGCAGTTCTTC.

This clonotype was seen ten or more times. The chain uses TRBV5-1 and TRBJ2-1; D not resolved. The CDR3 loop spans 14 amino acids. CDR1 is SGHRS and CDR2 is YFSETQ in the germline V gene. The V end was cut by 3 bases, the J end by 4 bases, with 11 bases between. The CDR3 is CASSSRPEYNEQFF. The CDR3 DNA reads as TGCGCCAGCAGCTCCCGGCCAGAATACAATGAGCAGTTCTTC.

This clonotype showed up many times. CDR3 nucleotides: TGTGCCACCAGTGATCCGGGACAGGGGGTTGCCAATGAGCAGTTCTTC. Protein product: CATSDPGQGVANEQFF. The gene calls are TRBV24-1 and TRBJ2-1, with 11 positions matching TRBD1. With V trimmed by 3 bases and J by 6 bases, 6 bases remained unmatched. Germline V lookup: CDR1 KGHDR, CDR2 SFDVKD. The CDR3 has 16 amino acids.

This clonotype was detected ten times or more. The V gene is TRBV20-1, the J gene TRBJ1-2; tentative D call: TRBD1 (6 bases). The V and J ends lost 4 bases and 4 bases respectively, with 16 bases between them. The CDR3 is 14 residues long. Per germline, CDR1 DFQATT and CDR2 SNEGSKA (reference sequence). The chain's CDR3 is CSAITGWDSYGYTF. The DNA of the CDR3 is TGCAGTGCTATTACAGGGTGGGATAGCTATGGCTACACCTTC.

This clonotype has at least ten counts. Written as DNA, the CDR3 is TGCGCCAGCAGGGTAGATAGCGCCCGCTACGAGCAGTACTTC. Translated, it gives CASRVDSARYEQYF. J is TRBJ2-7 and V is TRBV5-1, with D possibly matching TRBD2 (5 bases). V was cut by 5 bases and J by 3 bases, with 15 bases left in between. CDR3 size: 14 residues. Germline values: CDR1 SGHRS, CDR2 YFSETQ.

This clonotype occurred many times. The chain employs TRBV7-9 and TRBJ2-1, with 9 nucleotides matching TRBD2. The V gene's germline CDR1 is SEHNR and CDR2 FQNEAQ (reference sequence). The CDR3 runs to 16 residues. Trimming cost V 5 bases and J 4 bases; bases outside gene matches: 9. CDR3 region: CASSPRLAGIYNEQFF. The CDR3 region has the DNA TGTGCCAGCAGCCCACGTCTAGCGGGAATTTACAATGAGCAGTTCTTC.